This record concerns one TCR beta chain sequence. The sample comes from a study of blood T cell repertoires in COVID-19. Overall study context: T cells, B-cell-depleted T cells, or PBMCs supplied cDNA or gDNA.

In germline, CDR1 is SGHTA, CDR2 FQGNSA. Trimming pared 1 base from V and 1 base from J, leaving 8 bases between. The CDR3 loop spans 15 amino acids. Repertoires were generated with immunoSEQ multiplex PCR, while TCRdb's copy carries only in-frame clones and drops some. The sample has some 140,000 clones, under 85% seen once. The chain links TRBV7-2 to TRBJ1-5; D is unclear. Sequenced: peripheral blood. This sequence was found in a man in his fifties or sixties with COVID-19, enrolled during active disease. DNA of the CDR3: TGTGCCAGCAGCTTAGAAGGAGACAGCAATCAGCCCCAGCATTTT. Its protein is CASSLEGDSNQPQHF.